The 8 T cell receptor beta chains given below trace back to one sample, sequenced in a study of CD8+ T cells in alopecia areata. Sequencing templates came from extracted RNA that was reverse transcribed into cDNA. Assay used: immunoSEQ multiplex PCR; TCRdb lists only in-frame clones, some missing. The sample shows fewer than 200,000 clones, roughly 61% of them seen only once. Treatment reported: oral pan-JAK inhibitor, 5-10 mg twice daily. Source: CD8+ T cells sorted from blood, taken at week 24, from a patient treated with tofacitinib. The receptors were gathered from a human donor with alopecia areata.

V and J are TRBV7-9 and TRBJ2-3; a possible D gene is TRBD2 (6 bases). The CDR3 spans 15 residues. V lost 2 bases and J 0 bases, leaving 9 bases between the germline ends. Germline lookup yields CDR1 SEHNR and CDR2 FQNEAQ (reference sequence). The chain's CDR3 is CASSLSGTSTDTQYF. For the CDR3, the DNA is TGTGCCAGCAGCTTATCGGGGACTAGCACAGATACGCAGTATTTT.

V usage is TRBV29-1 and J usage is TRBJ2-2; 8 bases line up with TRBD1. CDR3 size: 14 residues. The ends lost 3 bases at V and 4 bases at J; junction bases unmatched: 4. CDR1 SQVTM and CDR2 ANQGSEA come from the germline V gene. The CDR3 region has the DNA TGCAGCGTTGAGTCAGGGGGCTCCACCGGGGAGCTGTTTTTT. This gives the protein CSVESGGSTGELFF.

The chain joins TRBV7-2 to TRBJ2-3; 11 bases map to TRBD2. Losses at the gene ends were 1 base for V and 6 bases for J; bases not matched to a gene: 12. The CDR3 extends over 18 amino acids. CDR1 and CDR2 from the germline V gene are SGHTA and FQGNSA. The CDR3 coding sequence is TGTGCCAGCAGCTTAGAGAGGCTGACTAGCGGGGATTGGGATACGCAGTATTTT. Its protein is CASSLERLTSGDWDTQYF.

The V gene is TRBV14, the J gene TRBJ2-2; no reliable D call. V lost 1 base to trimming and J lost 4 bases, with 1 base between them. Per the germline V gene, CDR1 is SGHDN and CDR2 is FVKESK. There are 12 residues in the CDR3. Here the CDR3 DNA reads TGTGCCAGCAGCCAAGCCACCGGGGAGCTGTTTTTT. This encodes CASSQATGELFF.

The CDR3: CASSSTVGDEQFF. CDR3 DNA sequence: TGTGCCAGCAGCTCGACCGTCGGGGATGAGCAGTTCTTC. The chain joins TRBV7-2 to TRBJ2-1, with TRBD2 as a possible D gene (5 bases). CDR1 SGHTA and CDR2 FQGNSA come from the germline V gene. This CDR3 is 13 amino acids long. V gave up 4 bases and J gave up 8 bases, with 12 bases separating them.

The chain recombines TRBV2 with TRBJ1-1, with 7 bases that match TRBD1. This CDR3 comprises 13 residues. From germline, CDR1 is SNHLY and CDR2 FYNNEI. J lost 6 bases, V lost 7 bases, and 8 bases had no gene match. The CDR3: CASMEGTAAEAFF. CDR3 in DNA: TGTGCCAGCATGGAAGGGACAGCCGCTGAAGCTTTCTTT.

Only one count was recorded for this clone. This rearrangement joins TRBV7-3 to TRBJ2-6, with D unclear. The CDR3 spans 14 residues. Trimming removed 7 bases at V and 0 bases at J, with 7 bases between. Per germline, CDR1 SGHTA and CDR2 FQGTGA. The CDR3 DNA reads TGTGCCAGCACCGCCCTCTCTGGGGCCAACGTCCTGACTTTC. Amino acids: CASTALSGANVLTF.

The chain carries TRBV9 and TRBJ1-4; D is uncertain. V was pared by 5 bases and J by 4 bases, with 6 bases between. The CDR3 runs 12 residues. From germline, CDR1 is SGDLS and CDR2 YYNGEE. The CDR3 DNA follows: TGTGCCAGCAGTCTGGATAATGAAAAACTGTTTTTT. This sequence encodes CASSLDNEKLFF. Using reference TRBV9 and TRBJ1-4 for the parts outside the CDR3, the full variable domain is DSGVTQTPKHLITATGQRVTLRCSPRSGDLSVYWYQQSLDQGLQFLIQYYNGEERAKGNILERFSAQQFPDLHSELNLSSLELGDSALYFCASSLDNEKLFFGSGTQLSVL.